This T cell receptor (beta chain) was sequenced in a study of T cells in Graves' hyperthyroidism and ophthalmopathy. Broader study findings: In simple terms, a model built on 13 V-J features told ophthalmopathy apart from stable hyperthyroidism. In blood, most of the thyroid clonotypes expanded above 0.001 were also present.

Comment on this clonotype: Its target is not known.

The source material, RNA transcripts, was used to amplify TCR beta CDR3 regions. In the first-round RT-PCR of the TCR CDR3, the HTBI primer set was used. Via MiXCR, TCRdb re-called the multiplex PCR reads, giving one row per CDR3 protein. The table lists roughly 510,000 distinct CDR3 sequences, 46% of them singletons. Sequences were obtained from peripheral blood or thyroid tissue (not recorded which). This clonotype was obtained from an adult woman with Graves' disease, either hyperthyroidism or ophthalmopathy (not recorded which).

CDR3 residues: CSVLSPETDTQYF. The CDR3 region has the DNA TGCAGTGTCCTTTCCCCTGAAACAGATACGCAGTATTTT. J is TRBJ2-3 and V is TRBV20-1; D is unclear. The CDR3 covers 13 residues. V shed 7 bases and J shed 3 bases, with 14 bases lying between them. The germline CDR1 and CDR2 sequences are DFQATT and SNEGSKA (reference sequence).